Described below is a single T cell receptor (beta chain) sequence and its context. The sample comes from a study of Graves' ophthalmopathy and Graves' hyperthyroidism. Amplified TCR beta CDR3 regions were obtained using RNA transcripts as template. HTBI-primed first-round RT-PCR preceded second-round multiplex PCR. MiXCR, run by TCRdb on the multiplex PCR reads, gives a single entry per CDR3 protein. The sample includes some 250,000 distinct CDR3 sequences, around 50% of them seen just once. CDR3 length: 15 amino acids. V was clipped by 2 bases and J by 2 bases; unmatched bases: 3. From germline, CDR1 is SGHRS and CDR2 YFSETQ.

Sequenced sample: peripheral blood. The TCR was taken from an adult man with Graves' ophthalmopathy. J is TRBJ2-5 and V is TRBV5-1; 10 bases align to TRBD2. The CDR3 nucleotides read TGCGCCAGCAGCTTCAGCGGGAGGGATCAAGAGACCCAGTACTTC. Translating gives CASSFSGRDQETQYF.